The clone carrying this TCR beta chain was counted only a few times. What it binds is not known. TCRdb fed the reads into MiXCR, producing one record per CDR3 protein. The table records fewer than 650,000 distinct CDR3 sequences, around 40% of them present only once. Trimming removed 1 base from V and 5 bases from J, with 11 bases in between. The V gene's germline CDR1 is SGHDN and CDR2 FVKESK. This CDR3 region has 14 residues. This record comes from a study of T cell repertoires in cytomegalovirus infection. On the study more broadly: CMV infection and matching HLA type were both indicated by public TCR beta signatures. Study conclusions and caveats: Clonotype analysis showed dominance of the ex vivo response by HLA-C-restricted CMV-specific TCR beta clonotypes. Cumulative frequency (of public TCR beta family members) identified carriers of CMV plus the relevant HLA.

The chain combines TRBV14 with TRBJ2-5, with D tentatively TRBD1 or TRBD2 (5 bases each). The receptor comes from a human donor in good health (CMV status not recorded). Some clones in this sample may be carry-over from other donors' samples. Here the sequenced sample was cultured PBMCs, taken from culture after CMV antigen stimulation. CDR3: CASSQVGVQETQYF. DNA of the CDR3: TGTGCCAGCAGCCAAGTGGGGGTTCAGGAGACCCAGTACTTC. Supplemented by reference TRBV14 and TRBJ2-5, the full variable domain reads EAGVTQFPSHSVIEKGQTVTLRCDPISGHDNLYWYRRVMGKEIKFLLHFVKESKQDESGMPNNRFLAERTGGTYSTLKVQPAELEDSGVYFCASSQVGVQETQYFGPGTRLLVL.